A single sample gave rise to the 20 T cell receptor beta chains below, sequenced in a study of T cells in Graves' hyperthyroidism and ophthalmopathy. RNA transcripts were the template for amplifying TCR beta CDR3 regions. The primer set for the first-round RT-PCR of the TCR CDR3 was HTBI. TCRdb re-derived calls from the multiplex PCR reads in MiXCR, one entry per CDR3 protein. The sample holds 530,000 or so distinct CDR3 sequences, 24% seen once. The sequencing input was blood. The receptors originated from a woman aged 25 to 39 with Graves' ophthalmopathy.

This clonotype has a handful of counts. This chain connects TRBV5-5 to TRBJ1-5, with D unclear. Germline CDR1 SGHKS, CDR2 YYEKEE (reference sequence). Trimming pared 0 bases from V and 5 bases from J, leaving 6 bases between. This CDR3 contains 13 residues. CDR3: CASSLGEYQPQHF. In DNA form, the CDR3 reads TGTGCCAGCAGCTTGGGGGAATATCAGCCCCAGCATTTT. Using reference TRBV5-5 and TRBJ1-5 for the parts outside the CDR3, the full variable domain is DAGVTQSPTHLIKTRGQQVTLRCSPISGHKSVSWYQQVLGQGPQFIFQYYEKEERGRGNFPDRFSARQFPNYSSELNVNALLLGDSALYLCASSLGEYQPQHFGDGTRLSIL.

This clonotype was observed at least ten times. The chain employs TRBV3-1 and TRBJ1-2, with D unresolved. From germline, CDR1 is LGHDT and CDR2 YNNKEL (reference sequence). The CDR3 runs 13 residues. V lost 3 bases to trimming and J lost 4 bases, with 9 bases between them. The CDR3 here is CASSHDPAYGYTF. CDR3 nucleotides: TGTGCCAGCAGCCATGACCCCGCCTATGGCTACACCTTC.

This clonotype was seen at least ten times. This chain connects TRBV15 to TRBJ1-2; 12 bases are a match to TRBD1. The CDR3 has 16 amino acids. In germline, CDR1 is LNHNV, CDR2 YYDKDF (reference sequence). J was trimmed by 2 bases and V by 5 bases; bases with no gene match: 6. The CDR3 bases are TGTGCCACCAGCGGAACCGGGACAGGGGGCAACTATGGCTACACCTTC. As protein: CATSGTGTGGNYGYTF. Filled out from reference TRBV15 and TRBJ1-2, the complete variable domain reads DAMVIQNPRYQVTQFGKPVTLSCSQTLNHNVMYWYQQKSSQAPKLLFHYYDKDFNNEADTPDNFQSRRPNTSFCFLDIRSPGLGDTAMYLCATSGTGTGGNYGYTFGSGTRLTVV.

The table lists this clonotype with a few counts. The gene calls are TRBV4-3 and TRBJ1-5; no reliable D call. Per the germline V gene, CDR1 is LGHNA and CDR2 is YSLEER. CDR3 length: 16 residues. V was shortened by 1 base and J by 2 bases, with 12 bases between the two germline ends. The CDR3 sequence: CASSQGTELGNQPQHF. DNA for the CDR3: TGCGCCAGCAGCCAAGGGACGGAATTGGGCAATCAGCCCCAGCATTTT.

Note on this clonotype: It may be a read error: a sequence one base away is much more abundant. The chain links TRBV7-2 to TRBJ2-7; D gene ambiguous. The germline CDR1 and CDR2 sequences are SGHTA and FQGNSA. V was cut by 7 bases and J by 4 bases, with 8 bases left in between. The CDR3 runs to 11 residues. CDR3 nucleotide sequence: TGTGCCAGCAACGAGAAATACGAGCAGTACTTC. Its translation is CASNEKYEQYF.

This clonotype occurred many times. V gene TRBV11-2 combines with J gene TRBJ2-7, with D possibly being TRBD1 or TRBD2 (6 bases each). The CDR3 extends over 17 amino acids. V was trimmed by 1 base and J by 5 bases, leaving 21 bases between them. CDR1 is SGHAT, CDR2 FQNNGV, per germline. The CDR3 protein is CASSLVEIGGTDDEQYF. CDR3 sequence (DNA): TGTGCCAGCAGCTTAGTGGAGATCGGGGGCACGGACGACGAGCAGTACTTC.

This clonotype was found many times. V usage is TRBV18 and J usage is TRBJ1-5, with a tentative D call TRBD1 (5 bases). V gave up 8 bases and J gave up 7 bases, with 21 bases separating them. Looked up from germline, CDR1 is KGHSH and CDR2 is LQKENI. The CDR3 contains 15 residues. The CDR3 DNA is TGTGCCAGCCAACGGGTCAGGGATTTAACGCAGCCCCAGCATTTT. Its translation is CASQRVRDLTQPQHF.

This clonotype has more than one count but fewer than ten. The CDR3 DNA follows: TGCAGCGTTCTTAGCGGGACTGAGACCCAGTACTTC. Its translation: CSVLSGTETQYF. The chain is built from TRBV29-1 and TRBJ2-5, with TRBD2 matching over 8 bases. CDR3 length: 12 residues. V shed 5 bases, J shed 5 bases, and the junction held 4 bases outside the gene matches. Germline-derived CDR1 and CDR2 are SQVTM and ANQGSEA.

This CDR3 reads CASSSGGWGTEAFF. CDR3 in DNA: TGTGCCAGCAGTTCAGGGGGCTGGGGCACTGAAGCTTTCTTT. The genes are TRBV12-3 or TRBV12-4 and TRBJ1-1, with 8 bases aligning to TRBD1. J gave up 4 bases and V 4 bases, and 5 bases lay outside the gene matches. CDR3 length equals 14 residues.

This clonotype was recorded at least ten times. This chain links TRBV6-5 with TRBJ1-5; D is unresolved. This CDR3 has 16 residues. Per germline, CDR1 MNHEY and CDR2 SVGAGI. V was shortened by 4 bases and J by 1 base, with 14 bases between the two germline ends. The CDR3 DNA reads TGTGCCAGCAGTTTGGCTAGCCTCAGCAGCAATCAGCCCCAGCATTTT. Translating gives CASSLASLSSNQPQHF.

The V and J genes are TRBV28 and TRBJ2-7; the match to TRBD2 covers 9 bases. V shed 6 bases and J 0 bases; nucleotides not matched to a gene: 6. CDR1 and CDR2 from the germline V gene are MDHEN and SYDVKM. This CDR3 contains 15 residues. The CDR3 DNA reads TGTGCCAGCAGATTAGCGGGGGTTTTCTCCTACGAGCAGTACTTC. Its translation is CASRLAGVFSYEQYF.

This chain joins TRBV13 and TRBJ2-7; 9 bases agree with TRBD2. CDR1 is PRHDT and CDR2 is FYEKMQ in the germline V gene (reference sequence). V trimming: 6 bases; J trimming: 0 bases; junction bases outside the gene matches: 21. This CDR3 comprises 20 residues. CDR3 DNA: TGTGCCAGCAGACCCAAGAGCGGGGGGCAGATTTATAGTAGCTCCTACGAGCAGTACTTC. Protein product: CASRPKSGGQIYSSSYEQYF.

This clonotype has ten or more counts. The chain uses TRBV5-1 and TRBJ1-2, with TRBD1 matching over 7 bases. Trimming at V came to 3 bases and at J to 6 bases, leaving 5 bases not matched to a gene. The CDR3 totals 13 residues. Germline CDR1 reads SGHRS; CDR2 reads YFSETQ. CDR3 sequence: CASSSRQGDGYTF. CDR3 sequence (DNA): TGCGCCAGCAGCTCCCGACAGGGCGATGGCTACACCTTC.

The chain is built from TRBV7-9 and TRBJ2-7; 8 bases line up with TRBD1. The junction had 7 bases not matched to a gene; V was cut back by 4 bases and J by 5 bases. The germline V gene has CDR1 SEHNR and CDR2 FQNEAQ (reference sequence). The CDR3 covers 14 residues. The CDR3 coding sequence is TGTGCCAGCAGCTCTTCAGGGGGCTCAGACGAGCAGTACTTC. This codes for CASSSSGGSDEQYF.

The table lists this clonotype with many counts. The chain joins TRBV6-1 to TRBJ1-5; the D is unclear. CDR3 size: 14 residues. V gave up 7 bases and J gave up 1 base, with 11 bases separating them. CDR1 and CDR2 from the germline V gene are MNHNS and SASEGT. The CDR3 sequence: CASTLDGSNQPQHF. The CDR3 DNA follows: TGTGCCAGCACCCTCGACGGAAGCAATCAGCCCCAGCATTTT.

In this sample, this clonotype turned up once. The V gene is TRBV19, the J gene TRBJ1-2, with no clear D. Deletions cut 7 bases from V and 9 bases from J, with 18 bases between. CDR3 length equals 13 residues. Germline CDR1 and CDR2: LNHDA and SQIVND (reference sequence). The CDR3, as DNA: TGTGCCAGTACCAGGAGGCAGGCGACGAGCTACACCTTC. This codes for CASTRRQATSYTF.

The V gene is TRBV4-1, the J gene TRBJ1-2; D is undetermined. This CDR3 is built from 14 residues. Trimming removed 1 base at V and 1 base at J, with 7 bases between. Germline assignment: CDR1 MGHRA and CDR2 YSYEKL. CDR3 nucleotide sequence: TGCGCCAGCAGCCAAGTGGGGTTTAACTATGGCTACACCTTC. Translated, it gives CASSQVGFNYGYTF.

The chain links TRBV2 to TRBJ2-5; D is perhaps TRBD2 (5 bases). Trimming left V 2 bases short and J 7 bases short, with 14 bases between. The CDR3 spans 14 residues. The germline V gene has CDR1 SNHLY and CDR2 FYNNEI. CDR3 sequence reads: CASSEYDYLGTQYF. In DNA, the CDR3 is TGTGCCAGCAGTGAATACGACTACCTGGGGACCCAGTACTTC.

This clonotype appeared many times. The rearrangement links TRBV9 to TRBJ2-7, with 9 bases matching TRBD1. This CDR3 spans 16 amino acids. Looked up from germline, CDR1 is SGDLS and CDR2 is YYNGEE. V dropped 2 bases and J dropped 5; count of bases not matched to a gene: 11. CDR3 DNA: TGTGCCAGCAGCGTGGGGGGCGGACAGGGGATAAACGAGCAGTACTTC. Residues: CASSVGGGQGINEQYF.

The genes are TRBV5-1 and TRBJ1-1; TRBD1 aligns across 11 bases. The V gene's germline CDR1 is SGHRS and CDR2 YFSETQ. This CDR3 has 16 amino acids. The ends lost 4 bases at V and 5 bases at J; junction bases unmatched: 10. The CDR3 spells CASSKNGDRGWTEAFF. The CDR3 bases are TGCGCCAGCAGCAAGAACGGGGACAGGGGGTGGACTGAAGCTTTCTTT. The variable domain in full, completed from reference TRBV5-1 and TRBJ1-1, reads KAGVTQTPRYLIKTRGQQVTLSCSPISGHRSVSWYQQTPGQGLQFLFEYFSETQRNKGNFPGRFSGRQFSNSRSEMNVSTLELGDSALYLCASSKNGDRGWTEAFFGQGTRLTVV.